This entry is about one T cell receptor beta chain. It has no known antigen specificity. Base qualities are not recorded, but no much larger clone differs from it by a single base. The sample originates from a study of blood T cells in healthy people across ages (dated by TCRdb to the mid-2010s). Background for the entire study: Template switching captured roughly one uniquely barcoded TCR beta cDNA molecule per two T cells in model experiments. Using deep sequencing normalized with unique cDNA molecular identifiers, the study measured how TCR beta repertoire diversity changes with age. Four age groups were formed from the donors: young (average 16 years), middle-aged (approximately 40), aged (approximately 60) and long-lived (around 82). Donors of different ages were randomly distributed across sequencing lanes to avoid experimental bias. Two additional independent replicas of 1 million unique cDNA reads from the same blood draw were analyzed for two donors (one aged 18 to 29 and one aged 80 or older). Here is what the overall study found, with its caveats: Conclusive comparison of naive and antigen-experienced compartments was prevented by the profiling of bulk unsorted PBMCs. A strong correlation was found between observed TCR beta diversity and the percentage of naive T cells measured by flow cytometry. The CMV infection status of donors was not known, potentially confounding age-related changes in expanded clonotypes. Compared with the aged group, the long-lived group had more naive CD4+ T cells, fewer expanded clones and increased TCR diversity, suggesting age selection. Estimates of total diversity from one million sequenced T cells were regarded as lower bounds and underestimates. As age increased, observed TCR beta diversity per million T cells dropped in a roughly linear way, and a significant reduction was already evident by age 40.

Donors were 30 to 45 systemically healthy Caucasian individuals from Russia aged 6 to 90 years. About 10 milliliters of peripheral blood were collected from each donor into EDTA-treated Vacutainer tubes. Ficoll-Paque density-gradient centrifugation was used to isolate PBMCs, with at least 6.5 million per sample. Total RNA was extracted from PBMCs with Trizol reagent, with at least 6 micrograms obtained per sample. Naive CD45RAhigh/CD27high T cell percentages were measured by flow cytometry on a PBMC aliquot from every donor. V gives up 1 base and J gives up 8 bases, and the segment between their germline ends measures 14 bases. CDR1 LNHNV and CDR2 YYDKDF were looked up in the germline V gene (reference sequence). The CDR3 sequence holds 14 residues, the cysteine and phenylalanine included. The only DNA kept is the CDR3, 42 bases in frame from the first base. Libraries came from 5' RACE. Sequencing was performed on an Illumina HiSeq 2500. A second roughly 6 to 11 cycle PCR used a sample-barcoded 5' primer and a J-beta primer mix. A unique molecular identifier was introduced onto each TCR beta cDNA molecule by a template-switch 5' adaptor carrying 12 random nucleotides. Each sample yielded at least 3 million CDR3-containing paired-end reads. The Mint cDNA synthesis kit, primed by a TRBC-specific oligonucleotide, was used to synthesize first-strand cDNA from all RNA. Following uracil-DNA glycosylase treatment, all cDNA underwent a first 18-cycle PCR with the universal primers M1SS and BC2_uni_R. As for the authors' bioinformatics: Each sample was normalized by randomly selecting 1 million high-quality reads, each carrying a distinct molecular identifier. Instead of being binned into consensus sequences, reads with shared molecular identifiers were discarded. MiTCR, set to a Q25 quality threshold and the strictest error-elimination algorithm, was used for CDR3 identification, clonotype clustering and error correction. A nonparametric unseen species model with Euler transformation was used to estimate a lower bound on total TCR beta diversity. Clones were called with MiXCR by TCRdb after fastp trimmed the public reads at Q25, and only in-frame beta chains were retained. Each entry merges the rows of one CDR3 protein and shows their most common DNA and genes. The V and J calls and clone size come from TCRdb's table, not from the authors' own analysis. Here the sample has about 1 million distinct CDR3 sequences; 45% occur a single time. 15% to 20% of the sample is held by the ten biggest clonotypes.

This clonotype was obtained from a woman aged 60-75 years in good health. Sequencing was done on a sample of blood. The chain was built from TRBV15 and TRBJ1-2; perhaps TRBD1 is the D gene, with 5 bases matching. The CDR3 region reads CATSRGQGGSGYTF. The DNA sequence is as follows: TGTGCCACCAGCAGAGGCCAGGGCGGTTCCGGCTACACCTTC.